This entry features one T cell receptor (beta chain) sequence. These data originate in a study of CD8+CD57+ T cells in acquired aplastic anemia. V shed 1 base and J shed 5 bases, with 8 bases lying between them. Germline CDR1 SGHTA, CDR2 FQGNSA. This CDR3 comprises 13 residues. The sequenced patients had an expansion of CD8+CD57+ cells seen by flow cytometry. Genomic DNA templated the TCR beta VDJ and CDR3 profiling. TCRdb re-called the reads through MiXCR, storing one row per CDR3 protein. The profile shows about 200,000 distinct CDR3 sequences, 55% to 65% of them singletons. This TCR came from a human donor with aplastic anemia. The chain combines TRBV7-2 with TRBJ1-1; no clear D. Sequencing was done on a sample of sorted CD4+, CD8+, or CD8+CD57+ T cells (not recorded which) from PBMCs. CDR3 sequence reads: CASSLVGFTEAFF. Here the CDR3 DNA reads TGTGCCAGCAGCTTAGTTGGGTTTACTGAAGCTTTCTTT. Filled out from reference TRBV7-2 and TRBJ1-1, the complete variable domain reads GAGVSQSPSNKVTEKGKDVELRCDPISGHTALYWYRQSLGQGLEFLIYFQGNSAPDKSGLPSDRFSAERTGGSVSTLTIQRTQQEDSAVYLCASSLVGFTEAFFGQGTRLTVV.